This TCR beta chain was profiled in a study of metastatic and nonmetastatic thyroid tumors. About the study: Peripheral blood and tumor or nodule samples from malignant and benign thyroid patients were compared.

Patients underwent thyroid surgery, and none had received any treatment before it. Source study methods: CDR3 was compared across clinicopathological groups, and the resulting differences were used to build a distant-metastasis classifier for papillary thyroid cancer. TCRdb reprocessed the PCR reads using MiXCR. The V and J calls here are based on TCRdb, not the publication. The sample shows tens of thousands of clones, more than 25% of them seen only once. Germline-derived CDR1 and CDR2 are DFQATT and SNEGSKA (reference sequence). This CDR3 spans 15 amino acids. J gave up 6 bases and V 1 base, and 8 bases lay outside the gene matches.

The chain couples TRBV20-1 to TRBJ2-7, with TRBD1 matching over 11 bases. This clonotype was obtained from a male donor with papillary thyroid cancer or a benign thyroid nodule (not recorded which). Some clones in this sample may be carry-over from other donors' samples. Material: blood. For the CDR3, the DNA is TGCAGTGCTAGAGCGGGACAGGGGGATTCCGGCGAGCAGTACTTC. Residues: CSARAGQGDSGEQYF.